The sequence of this TCR beta chain was determined in a study of blood T cells in healthy people across ages. Study details: Capture by template switching was about one barcoded beta molecule per two T cells. Points from the study as a whole: Roughly linear declines in TCR beta diversity per million T cells occurred with age. Higher diversity, along with more naive CD4+ cells, distinguished long-lived donors from aged donors.

Comments on this clonotype: Its antigen is currently unknown.

In germline, CDR1 is SGHRS, CDR2 YFSETQ. The CDR3 spans 13 residues. Sample-barcoded 5' priming and a J-beta primer mix drove a second PCR of roughly 7 to 11 cycles. Every individual sample yielded 2.5 million or more paired-end reads (each containing CDR3). Via MiXCR, TCRdb re-called the 5' RACE reads, giving one row per CDR3 protein. This table holds about 670,000 distinct CDR3 sequences, roughly 41% found once. The origin of this receptor is a man of 80 years or more in good health. The chain carries TRBV5-1 and TRBJ2-4; D is undetermined. The J call may be in error: the DNA end matches TRBJ2-7 better. Sequencing input: blood. CDR3 loop: CASSPTEPYEQYF. In nucleotides, the CDR3 is TGCGCCAGCAGCCCGACGGAGCCCTACGAGCAGTACTTC.